The TCR beta chain under discussion was sequenced for a study of cytomegalovirus exposure and HLA in healthy donors. Clones were sequenced by immunoSEQ multiplex PCR, and TCRdb holds only the in-frame ones, with some missing. The data show 150,000 to 160,000 clones, less than 90% seen once. The CDR3 sequence is 16 residues long. V shed 6 bases and J 2 bases; nucleotides not matched to a gene: 3. Germline CDR1 SEHNR, CDR2 FQNEAQ (reference sequence). The TCR comes from a man between 18 and 35 years old in good health and CMV-seropositive. The J gene is TRBJ2-2, the V gene TRBV7-9, with 13 bases aligning to TRBD2. The material sequenced was PBMCs. This CDR3 is CASRAGLAGNTGELFF. The CDR3 coding sequence is TGTGCCAGCAGGGCGGGACTAGCGGGAAACACCGGGGAGCTGTTTTTT.